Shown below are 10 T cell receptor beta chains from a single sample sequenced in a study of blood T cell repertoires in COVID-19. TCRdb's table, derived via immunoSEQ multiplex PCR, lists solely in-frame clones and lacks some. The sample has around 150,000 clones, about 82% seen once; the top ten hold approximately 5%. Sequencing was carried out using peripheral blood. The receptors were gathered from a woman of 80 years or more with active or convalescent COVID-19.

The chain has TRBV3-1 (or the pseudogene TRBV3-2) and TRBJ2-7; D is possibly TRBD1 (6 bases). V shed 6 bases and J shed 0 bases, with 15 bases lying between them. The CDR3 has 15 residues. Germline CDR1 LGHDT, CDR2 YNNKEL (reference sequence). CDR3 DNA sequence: TGTGCCAGCAGTGGACAGAGGGGTATCTCCTACGAGCAGTACTTC. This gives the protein CASSGQRGISYEQYF.

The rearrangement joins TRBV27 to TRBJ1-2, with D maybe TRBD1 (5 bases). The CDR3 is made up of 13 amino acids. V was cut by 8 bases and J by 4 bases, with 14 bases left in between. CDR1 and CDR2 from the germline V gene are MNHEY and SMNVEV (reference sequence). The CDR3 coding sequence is TGTGCCAGCGGTCCTGGGGCGCTCTATGGCTACACCTTC. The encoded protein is CASGPGALYGYTF.

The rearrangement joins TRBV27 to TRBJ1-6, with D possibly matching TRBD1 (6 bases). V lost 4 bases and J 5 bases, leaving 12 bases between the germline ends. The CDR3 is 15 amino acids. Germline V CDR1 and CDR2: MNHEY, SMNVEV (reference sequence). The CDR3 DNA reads TGTGCCAGCAGTTACCAGGGGATGGATAATTCACCCCTCCACTTT. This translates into CASSYQGMDNSPLHF.

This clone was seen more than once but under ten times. In nucleotides, the CDR3 is TGCGCCAGCAGCCGGGACAGATTTTGCACTGAAGCTTTCTTT. Translating it yields CASSRDRFCTEAFF. The rearrangement uses TRBV23-1 and TRBJ1-1, with 7 bases matching TRBD1. TRBV23-1 is an ORF, and what it does is uncertain. Germline trimming cut 6 bases from V and 4 bases from J; bases unmatched to any gene: 8. There are 14 residues in the CDR3.

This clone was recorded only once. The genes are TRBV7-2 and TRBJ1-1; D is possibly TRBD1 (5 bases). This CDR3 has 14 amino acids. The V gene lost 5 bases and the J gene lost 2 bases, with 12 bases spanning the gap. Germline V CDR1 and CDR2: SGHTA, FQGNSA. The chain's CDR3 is CASSAGLFNTEAFF. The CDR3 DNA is TGTGCCAGCAGCGCGGGACTCTTCAACACTGAAGCTTTCTTT.

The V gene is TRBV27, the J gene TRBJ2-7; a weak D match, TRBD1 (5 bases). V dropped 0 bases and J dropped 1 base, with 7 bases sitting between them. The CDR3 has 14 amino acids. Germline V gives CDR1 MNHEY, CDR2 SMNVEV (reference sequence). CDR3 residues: CASSLSRDSYEQYF. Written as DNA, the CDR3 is TGTGCCAGCAGTTTATCCAGGGATTCCTACGAGCAGTACTTC.

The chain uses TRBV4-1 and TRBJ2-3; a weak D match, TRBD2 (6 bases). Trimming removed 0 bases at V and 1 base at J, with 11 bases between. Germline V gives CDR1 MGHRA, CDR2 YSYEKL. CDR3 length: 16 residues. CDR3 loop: CASSQEEGKGTDTQYF. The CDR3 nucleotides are TGCGCCAGCAGCCAAGAGGAGGGAAAAGGCACAGATACGCAGTATTTT.

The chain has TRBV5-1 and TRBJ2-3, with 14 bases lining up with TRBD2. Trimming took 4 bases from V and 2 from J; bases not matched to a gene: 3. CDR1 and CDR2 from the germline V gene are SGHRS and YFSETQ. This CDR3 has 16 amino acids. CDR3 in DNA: TGCGCCAGCAGCCCGGGACTAGCGGGGGCCACAGATACGCAGTATTTT. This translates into CASSPGLAGATDTQYF.

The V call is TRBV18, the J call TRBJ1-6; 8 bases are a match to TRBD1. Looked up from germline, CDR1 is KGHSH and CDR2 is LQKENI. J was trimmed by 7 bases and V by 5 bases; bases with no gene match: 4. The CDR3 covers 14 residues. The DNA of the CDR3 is TGTGCCAGCTCATCGGACAGGGTAAATTCACCCCTCCACTTT. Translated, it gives CASSSDRVNSPLHF.

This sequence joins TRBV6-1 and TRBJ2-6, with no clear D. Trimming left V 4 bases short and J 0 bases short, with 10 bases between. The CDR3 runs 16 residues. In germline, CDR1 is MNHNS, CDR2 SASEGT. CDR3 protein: CASSAYINSGANVLTF. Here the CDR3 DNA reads TGTGCCAGCAGTGCTTACATAAACTCTGGGGCCAACGTCCTGACTTTC.